The clone carrying this T cell receptor beta chain was recorded only once. Original processing notes: Reference gene primer amplification in the assay estimated nucleated cell counts. Some clones are missing from TCRdb's copy, which holds only in-frame ones; the method was immunoSEQ multiplex PCR. V and J calls and clone size are those listed in that table; D and trimming were worked out from the DNA. The profile shows some 76,000 clones, approximately 80% of them singletons. The data belong to a study of blood T cell repertoires in COVID-19. Overall study context: The United States, Italy and Spain supplied acute and convalescent COVID-19 samples. The analysed material was cDNA or gDNA that came from T cells, B-cell-depleted T cells, or PBMCs.

The trim removed 4 bases at V and 8 bases at J, leaving 13 bases unmatched. The CDR3 is made up of 15 amino acids. Germline V gives CDR1 MNHEY, CDR2 SMNVEV (reference sequence). The sequenced sample was peripheral blood. The chain combines TRBV27 with TRBJ1-2; 7 nucleotides agree with TRBD1. The TCR comes from a man aged 45-60 years with acute or convalescent COVID-19. CDR3 nucleotides: TGTGCCAGCAGTTCCCAAACCCAGGGGGGCCGGGGCTACACCTTC. Translation: CASSSQTQGGRGYTF.